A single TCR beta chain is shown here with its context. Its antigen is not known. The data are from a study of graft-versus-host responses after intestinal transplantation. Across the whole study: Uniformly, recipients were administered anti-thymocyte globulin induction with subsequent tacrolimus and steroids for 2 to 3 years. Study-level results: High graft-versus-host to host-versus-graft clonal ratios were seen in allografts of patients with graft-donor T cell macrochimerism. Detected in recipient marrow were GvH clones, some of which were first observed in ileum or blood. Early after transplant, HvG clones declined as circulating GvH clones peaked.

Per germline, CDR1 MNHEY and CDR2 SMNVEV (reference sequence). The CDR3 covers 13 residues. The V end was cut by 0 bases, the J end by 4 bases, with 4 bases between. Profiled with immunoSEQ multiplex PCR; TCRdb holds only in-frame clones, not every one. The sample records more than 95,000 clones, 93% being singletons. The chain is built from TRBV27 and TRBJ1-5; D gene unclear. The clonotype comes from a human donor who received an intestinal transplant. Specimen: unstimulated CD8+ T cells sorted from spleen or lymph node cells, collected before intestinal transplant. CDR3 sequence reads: CASSLSANQPQHF. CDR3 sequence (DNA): TGTGCCAGCAGTTTATCGGCAAATCAGCCCCAGCATTTT.